This TCR beta chain is drawn from a study of OX40 agonist ivuxolimab in advanced cancers. Method: immunoSEQ multiplex PCR; TCRdb's copy keeps in-frame clones and lacks some. The sample has about 94,000 clones, 87% seen once; the top ten hold about 0.3%. Deletions cut 3 bases from V and 4 bases from J, with 12 bases between. The length of the CDR3 is 14 residues. The V gene's germline CDR1 is SGHTA and CDR2 FQGNSA. J is TRBJ1-1 and V is TRBV7-2; the D gene is possibly TRBD1 (5 bases). The sequencing used CD4+ or CD8+ T cells sorted from blood, collected in a trial of the OX40 agonist ivuxolimab. The TCR sequence derives from an adult with an advanced solid tumor such as melanoma, head and neck, liver or kidney cancer. CDR3 sequence reads: CASSLSRQGTEAFF. CDR3 sequence (DNA): TGTGCCAGCAGCTTGTCGCGGCAGGGCACTGAAGCTTTCTTT.